This entry is about one T cell receptor (beta chain). One entry per CDR3 protein results from TCRdb running MiXCR on the 5' RACE reads. The table has about 560,000 distinct CDR3 sequences, 20% to 25% seen once. The data originate from a study of T-cell memory formation after mild COVID-19. Sequencing was performed on PBMCs or a T cell subset sorted from them (not recorded which). This sequence was found in an adult woman who had mild COVID-19 (a few samples of this study predate the infection). Cell type and time point are not known.

Here the CDR3 DNA reads TGCGCCAGCAGCTCGGGACTAGCGGGGGCCCGGGGCGAGCAGTACTTC. This encodes CASSSGLAGARGEQYF. The genes are TRBV5-1 and TRBJ2-7, with 14 nucleotides matching TRBD2. Losses at the gene ends were 3 bases for V and 6 bases for J; bases not matched to a gene: 8. From germline, CDR1 is SGHRS and CDR2 YFSETQ. The CDR3 runs 16 residues.